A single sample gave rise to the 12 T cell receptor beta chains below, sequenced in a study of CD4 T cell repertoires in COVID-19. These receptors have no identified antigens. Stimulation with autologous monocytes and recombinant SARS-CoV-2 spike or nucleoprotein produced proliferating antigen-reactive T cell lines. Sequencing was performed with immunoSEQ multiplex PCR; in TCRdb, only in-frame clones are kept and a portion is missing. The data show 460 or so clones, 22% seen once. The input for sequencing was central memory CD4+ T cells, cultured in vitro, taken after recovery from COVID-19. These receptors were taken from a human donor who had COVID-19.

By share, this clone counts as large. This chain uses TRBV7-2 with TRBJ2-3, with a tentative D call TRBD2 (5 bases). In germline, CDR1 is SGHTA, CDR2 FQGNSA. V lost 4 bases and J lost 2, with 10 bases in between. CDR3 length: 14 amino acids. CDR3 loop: CASSSERSTDTQYF. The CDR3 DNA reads TGTGCCAGCAGCTCAGAGCGGTCCACAGATACGCAGTATTTT.

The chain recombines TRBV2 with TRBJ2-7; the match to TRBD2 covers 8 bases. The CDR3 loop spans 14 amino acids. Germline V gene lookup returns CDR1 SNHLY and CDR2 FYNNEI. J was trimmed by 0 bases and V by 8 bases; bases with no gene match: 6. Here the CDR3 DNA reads TGTGCCAGCTCGGGCGGGAGGAGCTCCTACGAGCAGTACTTC. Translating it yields CASSGGRSSYEQYF.

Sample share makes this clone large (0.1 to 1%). Here the CDR3 reads CASSLGAGAPTEAFF. The CDR3 DNA reads as TGTGCCAGCAGCTTAGGGGCAGGGGCACCCACTGAAGCTTTCTTT. The chain is built from TRBV11-3 and TRBJ1-1; weak D call: TRBD1 (6 bases). Trimming shortened V by 1 base and J by 4 bases, and 13 bases separated the two germline ends. CDR3 size: 15 residues. Per the germline V gene, CDR1 is SGHNT and CDR2 is YENEEA. Full variable domain (rest looked up from reference TRBV11-3 and TRBJ1-1): EAGVVQSPRYKIIEKKQPVAFWCNPISGHNTLYWYLQNLGQGPELLIRYENEEAVDDSQLPKDRFSAERLKGVDSTLKIQPAELGDSAVYLCASSLGAGAPTEAFFGQGTRLTVV.

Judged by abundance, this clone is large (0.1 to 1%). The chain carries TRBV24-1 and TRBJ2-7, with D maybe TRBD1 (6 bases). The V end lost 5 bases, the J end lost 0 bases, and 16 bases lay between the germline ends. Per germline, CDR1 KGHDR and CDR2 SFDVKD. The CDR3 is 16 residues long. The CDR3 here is CATSGLGTLCSYEQYV. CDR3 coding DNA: TGTGCCACCAGTGGCCTCGGGACACTCTGCTCCTACGAGCAGTACGTC.

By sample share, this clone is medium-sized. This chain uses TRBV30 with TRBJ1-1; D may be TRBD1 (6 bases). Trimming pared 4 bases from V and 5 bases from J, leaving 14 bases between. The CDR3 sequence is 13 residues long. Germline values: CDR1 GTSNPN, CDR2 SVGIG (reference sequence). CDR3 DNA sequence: TGTGCCTGGACCCGCTGGGGGGCTACTGAAGCTTTCTTT. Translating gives CAWTRWGATEAFF.

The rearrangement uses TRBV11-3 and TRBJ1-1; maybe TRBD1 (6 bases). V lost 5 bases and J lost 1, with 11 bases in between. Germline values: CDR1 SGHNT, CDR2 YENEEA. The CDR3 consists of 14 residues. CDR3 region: CASSGGGQNTEAFF. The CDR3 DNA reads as TGTGCCAGCAGCGGAGGGGGTCAGAACACTGAAGCTTTCTTT.

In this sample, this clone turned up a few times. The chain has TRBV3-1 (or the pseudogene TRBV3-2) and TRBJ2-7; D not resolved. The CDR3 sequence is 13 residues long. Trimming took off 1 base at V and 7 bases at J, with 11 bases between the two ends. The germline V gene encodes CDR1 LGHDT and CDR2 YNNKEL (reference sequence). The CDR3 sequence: CASSQVTPWEQYV. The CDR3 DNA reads TGTGCCAGCAGCCAAGTCACCCCCTGGGAGCAGTACGTC.

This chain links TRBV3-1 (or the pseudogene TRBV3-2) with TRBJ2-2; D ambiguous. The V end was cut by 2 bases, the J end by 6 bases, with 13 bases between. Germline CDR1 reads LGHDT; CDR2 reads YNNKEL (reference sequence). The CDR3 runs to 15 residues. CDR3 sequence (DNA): TGTGCCAGCAGCCAAATCCAGATGGGTTCCGGGGAGCTGTTTTTT. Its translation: CASSQIQMGSGELFF.

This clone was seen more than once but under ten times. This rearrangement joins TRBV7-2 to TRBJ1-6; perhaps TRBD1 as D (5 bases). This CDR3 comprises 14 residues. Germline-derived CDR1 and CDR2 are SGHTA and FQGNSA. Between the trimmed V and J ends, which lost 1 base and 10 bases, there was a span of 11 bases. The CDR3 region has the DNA TGTGCCAGCAGCTTAGATGGGGGTTACTCACCCCTCCACTTT. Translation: CASSLDGGYSPLHF.

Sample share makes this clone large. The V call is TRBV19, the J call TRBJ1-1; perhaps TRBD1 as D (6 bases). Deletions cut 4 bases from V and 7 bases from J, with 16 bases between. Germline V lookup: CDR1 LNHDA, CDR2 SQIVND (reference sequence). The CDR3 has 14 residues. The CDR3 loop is CASSTLQGRVEAFF. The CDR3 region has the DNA TGTGCCAGTAGTACTCTACAGGGTCGGGTTGAAGCTTTCTTT. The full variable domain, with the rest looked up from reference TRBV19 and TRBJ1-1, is DGGITQSPKYLFRKEGQNVTLSCEQNLNHDAMYWYRQDPGQGLRLIYYSQIVNDFQKGDIAEGYSVSREKKESFPLTVTSAQKNPTAFYLCASSTLQGRVEAFFGQGTRLTVV.

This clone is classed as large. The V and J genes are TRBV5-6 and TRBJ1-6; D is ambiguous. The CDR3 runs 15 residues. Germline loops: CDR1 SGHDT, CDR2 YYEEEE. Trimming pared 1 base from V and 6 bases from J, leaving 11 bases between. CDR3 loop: CASSLYGVSNSPLHF. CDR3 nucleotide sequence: TGTGCCAGCAGCTTGTACGGGGTTAGTAATTCACCCCTCCACTTT.

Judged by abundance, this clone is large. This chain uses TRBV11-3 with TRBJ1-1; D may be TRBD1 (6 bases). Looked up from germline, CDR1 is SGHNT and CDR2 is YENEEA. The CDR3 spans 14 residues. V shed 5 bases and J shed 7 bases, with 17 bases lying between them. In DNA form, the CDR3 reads TGTGCCAGCAGCGGATGGGCGAGGGGGGATGAAGCTTTCTTT. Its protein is CASSGWARGDEAFF.